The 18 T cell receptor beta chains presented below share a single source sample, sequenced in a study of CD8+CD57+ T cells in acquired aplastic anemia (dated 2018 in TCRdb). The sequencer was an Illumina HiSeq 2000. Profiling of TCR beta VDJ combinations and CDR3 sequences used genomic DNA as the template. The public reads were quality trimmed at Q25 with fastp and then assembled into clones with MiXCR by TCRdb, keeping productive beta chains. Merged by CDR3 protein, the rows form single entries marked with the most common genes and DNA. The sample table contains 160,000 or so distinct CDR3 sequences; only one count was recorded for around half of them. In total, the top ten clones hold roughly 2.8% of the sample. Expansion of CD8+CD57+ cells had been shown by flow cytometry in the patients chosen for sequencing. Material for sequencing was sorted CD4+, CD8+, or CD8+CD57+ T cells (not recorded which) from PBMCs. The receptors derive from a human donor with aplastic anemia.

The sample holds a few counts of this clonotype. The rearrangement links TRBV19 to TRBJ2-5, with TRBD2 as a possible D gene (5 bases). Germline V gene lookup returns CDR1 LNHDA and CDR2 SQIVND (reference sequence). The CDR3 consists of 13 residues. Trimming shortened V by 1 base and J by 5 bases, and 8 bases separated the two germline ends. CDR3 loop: CASSIVGGETQYF. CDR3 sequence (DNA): TGTGCCAGTAGTATAGTTGGCGGGGAGACCCAGTACTTC.

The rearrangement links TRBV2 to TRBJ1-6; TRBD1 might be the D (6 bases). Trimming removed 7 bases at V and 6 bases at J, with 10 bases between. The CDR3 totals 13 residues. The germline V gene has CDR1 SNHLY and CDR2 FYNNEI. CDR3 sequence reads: CASMQGPNSPLHF. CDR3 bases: TGTGCCAGCATGCAGGGGCCTAATTCACCCCTCCACTTT. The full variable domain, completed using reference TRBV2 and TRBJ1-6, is EPEVTQTPSHQVTQMGQEVILRCVPISNHLYFYWYRQILGQKVEFLVSFYNNEISEKSEIFDDQFSVERPDGSNFTLKIRSTKLEDSAMYFCASMQGPNSPLHFGNGTRLTVT.

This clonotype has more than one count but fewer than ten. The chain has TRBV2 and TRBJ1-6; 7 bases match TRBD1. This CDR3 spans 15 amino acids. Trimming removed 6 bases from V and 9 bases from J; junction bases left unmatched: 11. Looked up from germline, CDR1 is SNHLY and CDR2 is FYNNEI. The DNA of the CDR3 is TGTGCCAGCAGATGGGACAGTTCGGTGGGTTCACCCCTCCACTTT. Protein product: CASRWDSSVGSPLHF.

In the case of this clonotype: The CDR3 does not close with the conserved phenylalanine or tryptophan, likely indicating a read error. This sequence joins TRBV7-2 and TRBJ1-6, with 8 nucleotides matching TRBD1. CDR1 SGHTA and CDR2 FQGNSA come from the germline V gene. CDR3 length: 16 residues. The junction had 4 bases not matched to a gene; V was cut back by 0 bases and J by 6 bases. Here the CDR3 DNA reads TGTGCCAGCAGCTTAGCGGGGACAGGACTTAATTCACCCCTCCACTCT. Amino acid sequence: CASSLAGTGLNSPLHS.

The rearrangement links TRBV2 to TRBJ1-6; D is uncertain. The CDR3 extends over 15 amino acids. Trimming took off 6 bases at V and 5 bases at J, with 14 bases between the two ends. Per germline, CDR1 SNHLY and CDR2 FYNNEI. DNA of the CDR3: TGTGCCAGCAGAGTTGACAACACGAATAATTCACCCCTCCACTTT. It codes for CASRVDNTNNSPLHF.

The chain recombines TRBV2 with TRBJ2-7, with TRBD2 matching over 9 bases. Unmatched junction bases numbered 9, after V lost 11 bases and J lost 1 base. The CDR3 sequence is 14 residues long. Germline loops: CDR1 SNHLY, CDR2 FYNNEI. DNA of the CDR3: TGTGCCGAGGGAGGCCTAGCGGGGTCCTACGAGCAGTACTTC. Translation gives CAEGGLAGSYEQYF.

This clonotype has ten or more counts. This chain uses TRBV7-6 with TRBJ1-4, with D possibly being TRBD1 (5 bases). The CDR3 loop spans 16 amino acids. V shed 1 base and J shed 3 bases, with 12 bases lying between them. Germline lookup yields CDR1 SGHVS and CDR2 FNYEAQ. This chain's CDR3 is CASSLGGVGANEKLFF. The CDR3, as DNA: TGTGCCAGCAGCTTAGGAGGGGTTGGGGCTAATGAAAAACTGTTTTTT.

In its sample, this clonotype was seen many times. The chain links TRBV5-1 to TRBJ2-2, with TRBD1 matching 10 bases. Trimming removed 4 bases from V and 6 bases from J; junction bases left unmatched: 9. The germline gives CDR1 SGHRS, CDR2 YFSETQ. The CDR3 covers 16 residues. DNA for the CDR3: TGCGCCAGCAGCCCCACGACAGGGGGCGGCCCCGGGGAGCTGTTTTTT. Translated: CASSPTTGGGPGELFF.

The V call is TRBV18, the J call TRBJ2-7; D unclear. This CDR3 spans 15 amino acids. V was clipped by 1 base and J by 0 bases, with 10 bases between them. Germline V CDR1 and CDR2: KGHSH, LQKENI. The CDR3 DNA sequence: TGTGCCAGCTCACCACGTTCTCTCTACTCCTACGAGCAGTACTTC. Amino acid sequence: CASSPRSLYSYEQYF.

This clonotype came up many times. The CDR3 is CASSYDLTSGGNEQFF. The CDR3 DNA reads as TGTGCCAGCAGTTACGACCTCACTAGCGGTGGCAATGAGCAGTTCTTC. V gene TRBV6-5 combines with J gene TRBJ2-1; TRBD2 matches 8 bases. Germline V gene data show CDR1 as MNHEY and CDR2 as SVGAGI. After removal of 2 bases from V and 6 bases from J, the junction contained 9 bases not matched to a gene. CDR3 size: 16 residues.

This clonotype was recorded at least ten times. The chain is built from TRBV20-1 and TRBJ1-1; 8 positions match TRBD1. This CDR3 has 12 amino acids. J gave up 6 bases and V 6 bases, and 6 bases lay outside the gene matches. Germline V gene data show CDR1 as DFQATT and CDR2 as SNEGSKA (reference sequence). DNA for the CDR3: TGCAGTGCCAGAAAGACAGGGGCTGAAGCTTTCTTT. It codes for CSARKTGAEAFF.

The CDR3 sequence: CASSLEIRNTEAFF. The CDR3 coding sequence is TGTGCCAGCAGCTTGGAGATTCGGAACACTGAAGCTTTCTTT. This chain joins TRBV5-5 and TRBJ1-1; no firm D call. Germline CDR1 reads SGHKS; CDR2 reads YYEKEE (reference sequence). The CDR3 totals 14 residues. With 0 bases removed from V and 1 base from J, the gap between germline ends came to 7 bases.

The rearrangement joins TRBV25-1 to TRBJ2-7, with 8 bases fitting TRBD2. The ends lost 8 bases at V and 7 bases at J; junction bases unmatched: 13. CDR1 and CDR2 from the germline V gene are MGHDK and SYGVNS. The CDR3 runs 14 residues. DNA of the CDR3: TGTGCCAGCGTGGGACCGGGACTAGTGAGGGAGCAGTACTTC. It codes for CASVGPGLVREQYF.

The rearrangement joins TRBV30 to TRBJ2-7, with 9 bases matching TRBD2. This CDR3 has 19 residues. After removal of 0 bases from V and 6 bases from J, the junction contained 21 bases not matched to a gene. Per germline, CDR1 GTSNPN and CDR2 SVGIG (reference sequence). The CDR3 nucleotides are TGTGCCTGGAGTGTACTAAGTCTAGCGGGAACCAGTTGGTATCCCGAGCAGTACTTC. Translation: CAWSVLSLAGTSWYPEQYF.

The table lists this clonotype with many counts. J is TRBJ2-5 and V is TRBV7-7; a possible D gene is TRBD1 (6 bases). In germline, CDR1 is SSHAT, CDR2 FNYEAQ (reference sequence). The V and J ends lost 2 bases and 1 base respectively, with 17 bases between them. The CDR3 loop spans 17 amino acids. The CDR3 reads CASSLNGRLDSQETQYF. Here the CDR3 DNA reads TGTGCCAGCAGCTTAAATGGCCGTTTGGACAGCCAAGAGACCCAGTACTTC.

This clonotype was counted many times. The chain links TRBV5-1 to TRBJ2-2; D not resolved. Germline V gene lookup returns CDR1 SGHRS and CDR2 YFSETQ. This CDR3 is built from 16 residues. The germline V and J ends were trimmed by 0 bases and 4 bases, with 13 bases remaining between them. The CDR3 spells CASSLALEQSTGELFF. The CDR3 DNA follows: TGCGCCAGCAGCTTGGCCTTAGAACAGAGCACCGGGGAGCTGTTTTTT.

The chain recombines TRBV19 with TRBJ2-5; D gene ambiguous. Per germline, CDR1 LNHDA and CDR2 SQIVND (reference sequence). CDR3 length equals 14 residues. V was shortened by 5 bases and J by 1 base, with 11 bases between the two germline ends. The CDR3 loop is CASSVWWLQETQYF. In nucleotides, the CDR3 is TGTGCCAGTAGTGTCTGGTGGCTCCAAGAGACCCAGTACTTC.

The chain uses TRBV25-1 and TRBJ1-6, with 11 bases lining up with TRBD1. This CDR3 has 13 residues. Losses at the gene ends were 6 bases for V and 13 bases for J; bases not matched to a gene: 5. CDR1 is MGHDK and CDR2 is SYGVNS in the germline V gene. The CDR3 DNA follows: TGTGCCAGCAGGGGACAGGGGGTTCGGCCCCTCCACTTT. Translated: CASRGQGVRPLHF.